The text below deals with one TCR beta chain. These data are taken from a study of blood T cell repertoires in COVID-19. CDR3 length: 12 amino acids. Germline V gene sequence: CDR1 SGHRS, CDR2 YFSETQ. J gave up 6 bases and V 4 bases, and 3 bases lay outside the gene matches. Sequencing was performed with immunoSEQ multiplex PCR; in TCRdb, only in-frame clones are kept and a portion is missing. The sample carries approximately 81,000 clones, approximately 78% recorded once. The sequenced material came from peripheral blood. The J gene is TRBJ2-7, the V gene TRBV5-1, with 8 positions matching TRBD1. This receptor was obtained from a human donor in a cohort sampled during active COVID-19. CDR3 nucleotides: TGCGCCAGCAGCGGACAGGGCCGCGAGCAGTACTTC. Residues: CASSGQGREQYF. Full variable domain (outside the CDR3, taken from reference TRBV5-1 and TRBJ2-7): KAGVTQTPRYLIKTRGQQVTLSCSPISGHRSVSWYQQTPGQGLQFLFEYFSETQRNKGNFPGRFSGRQFSNSRSEMNVSTLELGDSALYLCASSGQGREQYFGPGTRLTVT.